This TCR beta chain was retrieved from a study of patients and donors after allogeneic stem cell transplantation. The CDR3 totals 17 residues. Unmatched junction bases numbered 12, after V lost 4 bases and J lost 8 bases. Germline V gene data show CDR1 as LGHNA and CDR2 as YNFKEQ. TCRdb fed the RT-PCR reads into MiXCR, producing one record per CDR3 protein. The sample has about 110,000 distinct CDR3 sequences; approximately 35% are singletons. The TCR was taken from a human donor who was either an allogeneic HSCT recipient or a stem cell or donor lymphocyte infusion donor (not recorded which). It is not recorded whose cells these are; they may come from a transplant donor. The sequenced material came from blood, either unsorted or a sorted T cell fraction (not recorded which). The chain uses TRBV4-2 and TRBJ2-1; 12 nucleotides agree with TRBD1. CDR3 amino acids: CASSRGWGDRGLHEQFF. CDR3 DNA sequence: TGTGCCAGCAGCCGAGGTTGGGGGGACAGGGGGCTTCATGAGCAGTTCTTC.